The source of this TCR beta chain is a study of T cells in localized non-small cell lung cancer. Germline CDR1 SGDLS, CDR2 YYNGEE. V was trimmed by 0 bases and J by 6 bases, leaving 10 bases between them. The length of the CDR3 is 14 residues. As to this clone: Its cognate antigen is unknown.

TCRdb's table, derived via immunoSEQ multiplex PCR, lists solely in-frame clones and lacks some. The sample lists under 50,000 clones; around 81% were seen once. General study results and limits: Longer overall survival accompanied higher blood T cell density. Heterogeneity is still possible, as just one tumor region was sequenced.

This TCR was recovered from a man aged 35 to 69 with stage III lung adenocarcinoma. The rearrangement uses TRBV9 and TRBJ2-1, with D maybe TRBD1 (5 bases). Here the sequenced sample was peripheral blood mononuclear cells, taken before any cancer treatment. The CDR3: CASSVGAGINEQFF. The CDR3 bases are TGTGCCAGCAGCGTAGGAGCAGGGATCAATGAGCAGTTCTTC.